This paragraph covers one TCR beta chain sequence. Its antigen remains undetermined. One base away there is no much larger clone; base qualities are not given. V and J are trimmed by 1 base and 2 bases, and the gene matches miss 4 bases of the junction. CDR1 and CDR2, per the germline V gene, are SGHTA and FQGNSA. Taken from cysteine to phenylalanine, the CDR3 has 16 residues. The entry retains the CDR3 DNA only, 48 bases that are in frame from base 1. This record comes from a study of Tregs in tolerant kidney transplant recipients (dated by TCRdb to 2018 to 2020). For the study in its entirety: The transplants used related donors with nonmyeloablative bone marrow transplantation, and mixed chimerism in the human trials was transient. TCRbeta sequencing was used in the study to identify donor-specific regulatory T cells before combined kidney and bone marrow transplantation, and the identified cells were then tracked after transplant. Broader findings and caveats from the paper: The study was constrained by small patient numbers, and validation of the findings is required in larger populations and under other immunosuppression protocols. Donor-specific Treg expansion was found to exceed global Treg expansion in tolerant patients, suggesting antigen-driven rather than nonspecific expansion. Biological reproducibility was not examined directly, but technical replication error appeared to be minimal. PCR primers changed over time for some patients, so nucleotide-level comparison across those patients' samples was not possible. Expanding Tregs with activated donor B cells appeared to identify the most biologically relevant and donor-specific TCRbeta repertoire.

For TCRbeta CDR3 sequencing, genomic DNA was extracted from sorted cells using the QIAGEN DNeasy Blood and Tissue Kit. High-throughput TCRbeta CDR3 sequencing, which included PCR amplification with bias correction and internal controls, was done commercially through immunoSEQ. Per the original workflow: Unique productive TCRbeta sequences were defined by CDR3 nucleotide sequence where primers matched, and otherwise by CDR3 amino acid sequence together with Vbeta and Jbeta genes. To correct for sorting error, sequences found in more than one sorted population at a frequency ratio of 2:1 or less were discarded, and the remaining shared sequences were assigned to the population with the higher frequency. Sequences were defined as donor-reactive when expanded at least 5-fold in CFSE-low cells versus unstimulated cells and present at a frequency of at least 0.01% in CFSE-low cells. Repertoire divergence was quantified by Jensen-Shannon divergence using the top 100 TCRbeta sequences ranked by frequency. When a sample had multiple sequencing runs, each run was corrected for sorting error separately and the runs were then pooled. TCRdb's version of the immuneACCESS table is confined to in-frame rearrangements and falls short of the full clone set. An unresolved V gene accounts for under half of the shortfall where checked; the remainder is of unknown origin. For V, J and clone size, that table is used; D and trimming come from the DNA. The table for this sample lists about 77,000 clones; nearly 98% of them were counted only once. Roughly 0.6% of the sample lies in the top ten.

What the time point label conveys for this sample: blood sample drawn before combined kidney and bone marrow transplant. Unstimulated Tregs (CD4+CD25+CD127-), CD4+ non-Tregs (CD4+CD25-), CD4 and CD8 cells were FACS-sorted from thawed PBMCs. Patients were several combined kidney and bone marrow transplant recipients from the ITN036ST trial, and only these trial subjects had samples available. Healthy control blood was processed to PBMCs with a Ficoll density gradient and then cryopreserved, whereas patient PBMCs were collected both before and after transplant. The receptor's source is a human donor who received a combined kidney and bone marrow transplant. Sample: CD4+ T cells from blood, taken before the transplant. The chain links TRBV7-2 with TRBJ2-7; 11 bases in between match TRBD2. CDR3 loop: CASSLGLAGGTYEQYF. The sequenced DNA is TGTGCCAGCAGCTTAGGCCTAGCGGGGGGAACCTACGAGCAGTACTTC. Reference TRBV7-2 and TRBJ2-7 proteins supply the regions before and after the CDR3; the full variable domain is: GAGVSQSPSNKVTEKGKDVELRCDPISGHTALYWYRQSLGQGLEFLIYFQGNSAPDKSGLPSDRFSAERTGGSVSTLTIQRTQQEDSAVYLCASSLGLAGGTYEQYFGPGTRLTVT.